This T cell receptor beta chain was captured by sequencing in a study of molecular identifiers for immune sequencing clone quantification. Regarding the study as a whole: In naive cells, clones above 20 RNA copies held under 1% of molecules, whereas in effector cells they held over 98%.

About this clonotype: Its antigen is unknown.

Each CDR3 protein is one row after TCRdb ran MiXCR on the PCR reads. The table shows 400,000 to 600,000 distinct CDR3 sequences, with less than 30% occurring only once. CDR1 is LGHNA and CDR2 is YSLEER in the germline V gene. The CDR3 loop spans 16 amino acids. V lost 0 bases to trimming and J lost 6 bases; unmatched junction nucleotides: 6. The source is a human donor in good health. Some libraries in this study had Jurkat cell RNA spiked in. V gene TRBV4-3 combines with J gene TRBJ2-1; 9 bases align to TRBD2. The sequencing input was naive CD8+ T cells from blood, with Jurkat cell RNA spiked in. Subset in this sample: FACS-sorted CD8+CD4-CCR7+CD45RA+ naive T cells. The CDR3 loop is CASSQDLMTSGNEQFF. CDR3 DNA sequence: TGCGCCAGCAGCCAAGATCTCATGACTAGCGGCAATGAGCAGTTCTTC.